This T cell receptor beta chain was observed in a study of CD8+ T cells in alopecia areata (dated by TCRdb to the late 2010s). Background for the entire study: Female C3H/HeJ recipients, 7-10 weeks old, were grafted with skin from C3H/HeJ donors with spontaneous alopecia (roughly 6-13 months old). High-throughput TCRbeta sequencing was used to examine T cell clonal expansion in alopecia areata in both the C3H/HeJ mouse model and human patients. RNA came from the PAXgene miRNA kit for fixed scalp, the miRNeasy kit for PBMCs, and the RNeasy kit for mouse skin. immunoSEQ multiplex PCR using 35 Vbeta forward primers and 13 Jbeta reverse primers was used to amplify TCRbeta CDR3 regions. Clonality in the scalp was compared among normal scalp (n=4), patchy alopecia areata scalp (n=8), and alopecia totalis/universalis scalp (n=8). On the human side, TCRbeta sequencing was run on scalp tissue and on sorted CD4+ and CD8+ peripheral blood T cells from healthy controls and from alopecia areata patients with either patchy or totalis/universalis disease. Here is what the overall study found, with its caveats: Scalp TCR repertoire analysis is complicated because resident alphabeta T cells in normal human skin are also sequenced, whereas mouse skin is dominated by gammadelta T cells. Compared with normal scalp, lesional scalp had higher clonality and more expanded CD8+ clones, particularly in alopecia totalis/universalis, a pattern that suggests antigenic drive. Shared TCR sequences between patients were less evident than in mice, which may be partly attributable to HLA diversity in the patient population.

CDR1 NNHNN and CDR2 SYGAGS were looked up in the germline V gene (reference sequence). The CDR3 starts with the cysteine, ends with the phenylalanine, and has 13 residues. The DNA covers only part of the CDR3, 27 bases in frame from base 1. The library relied on the immunoSEQ multiplex PCR assay. RNA was extracted from all samples and reverse transcribed into cDNA as template for TCR sequencing. First-strand cDNA was synthesized with SuperScript III using a 2:1 mix of oligo-dT and random hexamers. A synthetic immune receptor repertoire was used to gauge amplification bias, and whatever bias remained was removed computationally. Sequencing of the libraries was done on Illumina HiSeq with 60 bp reads that cover the CDR3, reading from J toward V. The authors' pipeline ran thus. Raw reads were preprocessed to remove errors, and CDR3 was defined according to IMGT conventions as the region from the conserved cysteine to phenylalanine. Clonality was computed as 1 minus the Shannon entropy, with the entropy normalized by log2 of the number of productive unique TCRs. CD4 or CD8 identity of scalp clones was inferred by cross-referencing scalp TCRbeta sequences with sorted blood CD4 and CD8 repertoires. As stored in TCRdb, this immuneACCESS dataset retains in-frame rearrangements with V and J assigned. A fraction of the clones does not appear; measured against another copy, unresolved V genes explain less than half of the discrepancy, and the remainder lacks a known reason. V and J calls and clone size are those listed in that table; D and trimming were worked out from the DNA. The data for this sample show approximately 280,000 clones, each detected more than once. The leading ten clones occupy more than 0.95% of the sample.

This clone was found a few times. Which antigen it targets is not known. In this entry, gene names and germline sequences are mouse ones. Coverage ceases 4 residues before the CDR3 finishes, and the germline J gene fills in the end. The same CDR3 arises from other DNA sequences in this sample as well. Pooled mouse cutaneous lymph node cells were stained for CD4, CD8alpha, NKG2D, NKG2ACE and other markers and were then sorted on a BD Influx. This receptor was obtained from a C3H/HeJ mouse with alopecia areata. The strain in question carries the MHC haplotype H2-k. Recombination joined TRBV13-2 with TRBJ1-1; 5 matching bases give a weak D call of TRBD1. The sequencing sample was made of CD4+ T cells sorted from a lymph node. CDR3 sequence: CASGDARTTEVFF. The CDR3 DNA, read in part, is TGTGCCAGCGGTGATGCGCGGACAACA.